This passage covers 9 T cell receptor beta chains from one sample sequenced in a study of molecular identifiers for immune sequencing clone quantification. TCRdb analysed the PCR reads with MiXCR anew, one entry per CDR3 protein. The data hold about 630,000 distinct CDR3 sequences, with around 25% observed a single time. The sequencing input was naive CD8+ T cells from blood, with Jurkat cell RNA spiked in. Subset denoted: FACS-sorted CD8+CD4-CCR7+CD45RA+ naive T cells. These receptors came from a human donor in good health. Some libraries in this study had Jurkat cell RNA spiked in.

As concerns this clonotype: Germline and junction disagree at one end, which may indicate a read error. This chain uses TRBV5-6 with TRBJ1-1; D call uncertain. Germline assignment: CDR1 SGHDT and CDR2 YYEEEE. The CDR3 is 13 residues long. The CDR3 DNA is TGTGCCGGCAGCTTGCCCCCGAGCACTGAAGCTTTCTTT. Translation gives CAGSLPPSTEAFF. The whole variable domain, filled in from reference TRBV5-6 and TRBJ1-1, reads DAGVTQSPTHLIKTRGQQVTLRCSPKSGHDTVSWYQQALGQGPQFIFQYYEEEERQRGNFPDRFSGHQFPNYSSELNVNALLLGDSALYLCAGSLPPSTEAFFGQGTRLTVV.

This clonotype has a handful of counts. V usage is TRBV11-2 and J usage is TRBJ1-4, with a weak D call TRBD1 (5 bases). V gave up 5 bases and J gave up 5 bases, with 15 bases separating them. CDR3 length: 15 amino acids. CDR1 SGHAT and CDR2 FQNNGV come from the germline V gene. The DNA of the CDR3 is TGTGCCAGCAGCCACATCGACAGCAGCAATGAAAAACTGTTTTTT. Its protein is CASSHIDSSNEKLFF.

This clonotype was detected many times. This chain links TRBV28 with TRBJ1-4; 10 bases agree with TRBD1. This CDR3 is 17 amino acids long. In germline, CDR1 is MDHEN, CDR2 SYDVKM. J lost 3 bases, V lost 4 bases, and 8 bases had no gene match. This chain's CDR3 is CASSSPDRGGSNEKLFF. CDR3 coding DNA: TGTGCCAGCAGTTCCCCGGACAGGGGGGGATCTAATGAAAAACTGTTTTTT. Supplemented by reference TRBV28 and TRBJ1-4, the full variable domain reads DVKVTQSSRYLVKRTGEKVFLECVQDMDHENMFWYRQDPGLGLRLIYFSYDVKMKEKGDIPEGYSVSREKKERFSLILESASTNQTSMYLCASSSPDRGGSNEKLFFGSGTQLSVL.

This clonotype was detected a few times. V gene TRBV20-1 combines with J gene TRBJ2-7, with 7 positions matching TRBD2. The CDR3 loop spans 11 amino acids. Germline CDR1 is DFQATT and CDR2 is SNEGSKA (reference sequence). V dropped 6 bases and J dropped 7; count of bases not matched to a gene: 6. The CDR3 bases are TGCAGTGCACGGGGGGTAGGGGAGCAGTACTTC. Residues: CSARGVGEQYF.

Remarks on this clonotype: A much bigger clone sits one base away, suggesting this may be a read error. The rearrangement joins TRBV5-1 to TRBJ1-4, with D perhaps TRBD1 (6 bases). CDR3 length equals 14 residues. V was cut by 2 bases and J by 6 bases, with 11 bases left in between. Germline CDR1 and CDR2: SGHRS and YFSETQ. The CDR3: CASSLTRGDEKLFF. CDR3 bases: TGCGCCAGCAGCTTAACCAGGGGCGATGAAAAACTGTTTTTT.

This clonotype appeared many times. The chain joins TRBV20-1 to TRBJ2-7; 13 nucleotides align to TRBD2. CDR1 and CDR2 from the germline V gene are DFQATT and SNEGSKA (reference sequence). The V segment lost 4 bases and the J segment 4 bases; nucleotides outside the gene matches: 7. The CDR3 consists of 15 residues. The CDR3 nucleotides read TGCAGTGCTACAGGACTAGCGGGGGAGAGATACGAGCAGTACTTC. This codes for CSATGLAGERYEQYF.

The V gene is TRBV20-1, the J gene TRBJ2-1; D gene unclear. The CDR3 is made up of 17 amino acids. Germline V CDR1 and CDR2: DFQATT, SNEGSKA (reference sequence). V lost 0 bases and J lost 7, with 22 bases in between. CDR3 amino acids: CSAREDGNVLLRNEQFF. The CDR3 nucleotides are TGCAGTGCTAGAGAGGATGGCAACGTGCTCCTAAGGAATGAGCAGTTCTTC.

This clonotype was seen many times. The chain employs TRBV4-3 and TRBJ1-1, with unresolved D. Germline values: CDR1 LGHNA, CDR2 YSLEER. V dropped 1 base and J dropped 0 bases, with 9 bases sitting between them. The CDR3 is 15 residues long. This CDR3 reads CASSQGKGMNTEAFF. The CDR3 DNA reads as TGCGCCAGCAGCCAAGGCAAGGGAATGAACACTGAAGCTTTCTTT.

About this clonotype: A much more abundant neighbour one base away suggests this may be a read error. For the CDR3, the DNA is TGTGCCAGCAGCCAGCTGCCTTACGCGCAGTACTTC. It yields the protein CASSQLPYAQYF. The V call is TRBV3-1, the J call TRBJ2-7; D gene ambiguous. This CDR3 has 12 residues. Germline V gene data show CDR1 as LGHDT and CDR2 as YNNKEL (reference sequence).